The 3 T cell receptor beta chains listed next were all sequenced from one sample in a study of neurological immune-mediated disorders. A single record per CDR3 protein comes from TCRdb applying MiXCR to the 5' RACE reads. The repertoire has 25,000 to 30,000 distinct CDR3 sequences, about 3% of them found once; the top ten carry around 7.3%. Material: PBMCs. These receptors all come from a young woman with multiple sclerosis.

There are many counts of this clonotype. The rearrangement uses TRBV11-2 and TRBJ2-7; D may be TRBD2 (7 bases). Germline V lookup: CDR1 SGHAT, CDR2 FQNNGV. This CDR3 comprises 16 residues. Between the trimmed V and J ends, which lost 4 bases and 2 bases, there was a span of 18 bases. The CDR3 spells CASSSWGGRFPYEQYF. The CDR3 region has the DNA TGTGCCAGCAGCTCGTGGGGGGGGCGCTTTCCCTACGAGCAGTACTTC.

This clonotype was found many times. The chain is built from TRBV7-2 and TRBJ2-1; D not resolved. V lost 1 base to trimming and J lost 15 bases, with 10 bases between them. This CDR3 has 11 amino acids. Germline assignment: CDR1 SGHTA and CDR2 FQGNSA. CDR3 amino acids: CASSLGSVLFF. CDR3 bases: TGTGCCAGCAGCTTAGGGTCCGTTCTGTTCTTC.

This clonotype has ten or more counts. The chain is built from TRBV5-1 and TRBJ2-7; 7 positions match TRBD2. CDR1 is SGHRS, CDR2 YFSETQ, per germline. This CDR3 is 17 amino acids long. With V trimmed by 0 bases and J by 0 bases, 9 bases remained unmatched. The CDR3 sequence is CASSLASGRSHSYEQYF. CDR3 bases: TGCGCCAGCAGCTTGGCTAGCGGCAGGTCACACTCCTACGAGCAGTACTTC. Variable domain in full (rest from reference TRBV5-1 and TRBJ2-7): KAGVTQTPRYLIKTRGQQVTLSCSPISGHRSVSWYQQTPGQGLQFLFEYFSETQRNKGNFPGRFSGRQFSNSRSEMNVSTLELGDSALYLCASSLASGRSHSYEQYFGPGTRLTVT.